This T cell receptor (beta chain) was retrieved from a study of blood T cell repertoires in COVID-19. The protocol was immunoSEQ multiplex PCR, while the TCRdb copy is restricted to in-frame clones and leaves out a portion. The sample has tens of thousands of clones; about 80% are singletons. This clone was counted a few times. J was trimmed by 8 bases and V by 2 bases; bases with no gene match: 5. The CDR3 is made up of 13 amino acids. Germline V lookup: CDR1 SGHTA, CDR2 FQGNSA. This sequence was found in a man in his 70s with acute or convalescent COVID-19. This rearrangement joins TRBV7-2 to TRBJ1-2; 7 positions agree with TRBD1. Sequencing was done on a sample of peripheral blood. The CDR3 region is CASSLNRGGGYTF. CDR3 DNA: TGTGCCAGCAGCTTAAACAGGGGTGGCGGCTACACCTTC.